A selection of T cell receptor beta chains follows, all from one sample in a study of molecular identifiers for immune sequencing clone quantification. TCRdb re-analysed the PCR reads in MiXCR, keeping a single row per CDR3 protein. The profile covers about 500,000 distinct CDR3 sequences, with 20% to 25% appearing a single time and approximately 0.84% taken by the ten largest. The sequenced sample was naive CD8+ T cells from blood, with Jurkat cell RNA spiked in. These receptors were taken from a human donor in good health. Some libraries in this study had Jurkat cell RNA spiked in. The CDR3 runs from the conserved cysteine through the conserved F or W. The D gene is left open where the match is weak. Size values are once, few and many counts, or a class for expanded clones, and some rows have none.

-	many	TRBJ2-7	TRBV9	CASSHTPGDQESNEQYF	TGTGCCAGCAGCCATACGCCCGGAGATCAAGAGAGTAACGAGCAGTACTTC
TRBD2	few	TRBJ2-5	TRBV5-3	CASSLLGGGTQETQYF	TGTGCCAGCAGCTTGTTGGGCGGGGGGACCCAAGAGACCCAGTACTTC
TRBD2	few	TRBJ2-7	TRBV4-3	CASSQSLAGGIYEQYF	TGCGCCAGCAGCCAATCACTAGCGGGAGGGATTTACGAGCAGTACTTC
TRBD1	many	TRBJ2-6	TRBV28	CASSFVGQGTSGANVLTF	TGTGCCAGCAGTTTTGTTGGACAGGGGACCTCTGGGGCCAACGTCCTGACTTTC
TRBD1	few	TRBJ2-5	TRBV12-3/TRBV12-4	CASSEGQVRQETQYF	TGTGCCAGCAGTGAGGGACAGGTTCGGCAAGAGACCCAGTACTTC
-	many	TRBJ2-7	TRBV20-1	CSARDPTDYEQYF	TGCAGTGCTAGAGATCCAACAGACTACGAGCAGTACTTC
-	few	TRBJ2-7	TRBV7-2	CASSLEGYAYEQYF	TGTGCCAGCAGCTTAGAGGGCTACGCCTACGAGCAGTACTTC
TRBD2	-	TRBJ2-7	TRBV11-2	CASSLGTSGDRQYF	TGTGCCAGCAGCTTGGGGACTAGCGGGGACCGCCAGTACTTC
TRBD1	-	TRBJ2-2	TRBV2	CASTEEWGQRDFTGELFF	TGTGCCAGCACTGAGGAGTGGGGACAGCGCGACTTCACCGGGGAGCTGTTTTTT
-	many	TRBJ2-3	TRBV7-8	CASSLVPDTQYF	TGTGCCAGCAGCTTAGTACCAGATACGCAGTATTTT
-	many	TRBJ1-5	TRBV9	CASSPSGDQPQHF	TGTGCCAGCAGCCCGAGTGGGGATCAGCCCCAGCATTTT
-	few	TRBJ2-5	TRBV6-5	CTSSWGRETQYF	TGTACCAGCAGTTGGGGAAGAGAGACCCAGTACTTC
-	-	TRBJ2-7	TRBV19	CASSIDLVPYEQYF	TGTGCCAGTAGTATAGATCTGGTCCCCTACGAGCAGTACTTC
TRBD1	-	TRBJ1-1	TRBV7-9	CASRDTGERGTEAFF	TGTGCCAGCAGGGACACAGGGGAAAGGGGCACTGAAGCTTTCTTT
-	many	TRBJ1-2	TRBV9	CASSGANYGYTF	TGTGCCAGCAGCGGTGCTAACTATGGCTACACCTTC
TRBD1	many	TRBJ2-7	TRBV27	CASSFGTGAGEQYF	TGTGCCAGCAGTTTTGGGACAGGGGCCGGGGAGCAGTACTTC
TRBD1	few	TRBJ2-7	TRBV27	CASTQIRPGGSEQYF	TGTGCCAGCACCCAAATTAGGCCAGGGGGTAGCGAGCAGTACTTC
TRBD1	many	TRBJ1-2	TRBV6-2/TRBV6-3	CASSYFLPGQVHYTF	TGTGCCAGCAGTTACTTCCTACCGGGACAGGTCCATTACACCTTC
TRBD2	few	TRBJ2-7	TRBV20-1	CSAHGLAIPYEQYF	TGCAGTGCACATGGACTAGCGATTCCCTACGAGCAGTACTTC
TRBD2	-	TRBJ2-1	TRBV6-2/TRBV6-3	CASSYRVAGGNEQFF	TGTGCCAGCAGTTATCGGGTAGCGGGGGGAAATGAGCAGTTCTTC
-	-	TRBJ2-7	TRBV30	CAWGVTNLGEQYF	TGTGCCTGGGGAGTTACTAACTTGGGGGAGCAGTACTTC
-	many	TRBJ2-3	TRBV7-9	CASSLYQSADTQYF	TGTGCCAGCAGCTTATACCAGTCGGCAGATACGCAGTATTTT